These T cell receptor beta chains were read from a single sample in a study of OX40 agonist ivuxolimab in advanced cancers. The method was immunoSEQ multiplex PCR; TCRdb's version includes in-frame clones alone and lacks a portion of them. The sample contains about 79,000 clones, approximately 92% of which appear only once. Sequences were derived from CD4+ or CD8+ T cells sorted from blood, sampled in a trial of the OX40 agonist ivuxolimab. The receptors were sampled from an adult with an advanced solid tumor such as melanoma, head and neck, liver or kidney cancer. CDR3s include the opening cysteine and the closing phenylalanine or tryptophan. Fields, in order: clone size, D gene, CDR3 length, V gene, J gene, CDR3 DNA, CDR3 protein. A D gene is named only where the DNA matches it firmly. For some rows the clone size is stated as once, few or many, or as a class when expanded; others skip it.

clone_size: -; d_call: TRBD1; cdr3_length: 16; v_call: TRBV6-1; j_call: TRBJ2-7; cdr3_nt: TGTGCCAGCAGTGACCCCAGGGGGCTAAGCCTGTACGAGCAGTACTTC; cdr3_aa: CASSDPRGLSLYEQYF
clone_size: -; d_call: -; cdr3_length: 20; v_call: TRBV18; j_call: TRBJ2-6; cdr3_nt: TGTGCCAGCTCCCGAACCGCCTGGGACAACCGGTTCTCTGGGGCCAACGTCCTGACTTTC; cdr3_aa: CASSRTAWDNRFSGANVLTF
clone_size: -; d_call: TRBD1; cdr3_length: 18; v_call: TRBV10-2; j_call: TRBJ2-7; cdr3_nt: TGCGCCAGCAGTGAGTCAACGGCCTGGGACAGGCAATCCTACGAGCAGTACTTC; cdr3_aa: CASSESTAWDRQSYEQYF
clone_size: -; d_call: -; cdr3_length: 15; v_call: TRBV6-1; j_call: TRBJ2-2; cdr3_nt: TGTGCCATTACGCCAGGGGGGTTGTGGTCCGGGGAGCTGTTTTTT; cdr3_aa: CAITPGGLWSGELFF
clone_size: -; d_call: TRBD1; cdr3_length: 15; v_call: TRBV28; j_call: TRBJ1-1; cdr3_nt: TGTGCCAGCAGCCCCTGGACAGGGCTGAACACTGAAGCTTTCTTT; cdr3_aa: CASSPWTGLNTEAFF
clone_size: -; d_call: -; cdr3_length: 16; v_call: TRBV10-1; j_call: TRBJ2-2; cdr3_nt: TGCGCCAGCAGTGAGTCGGGCGCGGCCAACACCGGGGAGCTGTTTTTT; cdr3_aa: CASSESGAANTGELFF
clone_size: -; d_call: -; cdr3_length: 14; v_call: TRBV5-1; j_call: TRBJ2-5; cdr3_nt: TGCGCCAGCAGCTTGGTTTTAGGGCAGGAGACCCAGTACTTC; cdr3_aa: CASSLVLGQETQYF
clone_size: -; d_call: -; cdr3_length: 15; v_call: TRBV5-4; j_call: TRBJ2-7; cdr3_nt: TGTGCCAGCAGCTTGGGGCAGCATGTAACGTACGAGCAGTACTTC; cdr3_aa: CASSLGQHVTYEQYF
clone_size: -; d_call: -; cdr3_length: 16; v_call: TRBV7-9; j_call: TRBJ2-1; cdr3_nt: TGTGCCAGCAGCACGTCCAGGGTGACTAGTGTCGGTGAGCAGTTCTTC; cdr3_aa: CASSTSRVTSVGEQFF
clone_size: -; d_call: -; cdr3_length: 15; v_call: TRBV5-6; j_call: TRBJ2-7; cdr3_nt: TGTGCCAGCAGTTTATATGACCGAGTTATCTACGAGCAGTACTTC; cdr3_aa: CASSLYDRVIYEQYF
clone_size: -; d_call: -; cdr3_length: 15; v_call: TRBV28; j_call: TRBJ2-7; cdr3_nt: TGTGCCAGCAGTCCCGCTGGGGTTCCCTCCTACGAGCAGTACTTC; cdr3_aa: CASSPAGVPSYEQYF
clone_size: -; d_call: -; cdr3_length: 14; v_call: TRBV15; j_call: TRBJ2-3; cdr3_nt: TGTGCCGTAGGAGCACTAGGTATCGCAGATACGCAGTATTTT; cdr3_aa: CAVGALGIADTQYF
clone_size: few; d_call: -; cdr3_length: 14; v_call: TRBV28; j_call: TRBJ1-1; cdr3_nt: TGTGCCAGCAGCCTTGGCAGCATGAACACTGAAGCTTTCTTT; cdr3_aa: CASSLGSMNTEAFF
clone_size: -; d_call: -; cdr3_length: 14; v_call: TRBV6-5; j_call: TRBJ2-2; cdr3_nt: TGTGCCAGCAGTTACTCGAGTGGAATCGGGGAGCTGTTTTTT; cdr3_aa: CASSYSSGIGELFF
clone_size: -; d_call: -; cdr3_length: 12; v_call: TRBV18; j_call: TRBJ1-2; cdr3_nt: TGTGCCAGCCGGCAGGACGGCTATGGCTACACCTTC; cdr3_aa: CASRQDGYGYTF
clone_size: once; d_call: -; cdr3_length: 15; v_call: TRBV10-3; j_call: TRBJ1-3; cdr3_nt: TGTGCCATCAGTGAGGGGGGGTTCTCTGGAAACACCATATATTTT; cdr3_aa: CAISEGGFSGNTIYF
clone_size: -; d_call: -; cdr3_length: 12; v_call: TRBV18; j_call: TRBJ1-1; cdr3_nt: TGTGCCAGCTCAACAGGGATCACTGAAGCTTTCTTT; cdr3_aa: CASSTGITEAFF
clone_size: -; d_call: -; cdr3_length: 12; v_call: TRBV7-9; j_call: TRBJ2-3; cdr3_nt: TGTGCCAGCAGCCCCCGGGTGGATACGCAGTATTTT; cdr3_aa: CASSPRVDTQYF
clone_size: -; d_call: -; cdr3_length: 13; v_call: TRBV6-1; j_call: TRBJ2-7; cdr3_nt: TGTGCCAGCAAGAGGGGCGGTTCCTACGAGCAGTACTTC; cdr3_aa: CASKRGGSYEQYF
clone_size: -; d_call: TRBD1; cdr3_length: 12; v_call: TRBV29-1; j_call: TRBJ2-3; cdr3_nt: TGCAGCATAGGACAGGGGGGAGATACGCAGTATTTT; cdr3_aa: CSIGQGGDTQYF
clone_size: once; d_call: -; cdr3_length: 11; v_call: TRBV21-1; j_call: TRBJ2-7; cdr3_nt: TGTGCCAGCAGCCATGAATACGAGCAGTACTTC; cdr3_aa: CASSHEYEQYF
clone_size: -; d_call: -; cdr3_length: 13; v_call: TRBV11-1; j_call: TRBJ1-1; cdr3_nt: TGTGCCAGCAGCTTACAGGTGGGCACTGAAGCTTTCTTT; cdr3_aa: CASSLQVGTEAFF
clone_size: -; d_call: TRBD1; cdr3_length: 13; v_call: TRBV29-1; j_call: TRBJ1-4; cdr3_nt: TGCAGCGGGCGACTAGGGGGCAGTGAAAAACTGTTTTTT; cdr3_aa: CSGRLGGSEKLFF
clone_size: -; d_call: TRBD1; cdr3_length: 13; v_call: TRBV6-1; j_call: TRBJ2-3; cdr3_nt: TGTGCCAGCACTGGACAGGCTGCAGATACGCAGTATTTT; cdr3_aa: CASTGQAADTQYF
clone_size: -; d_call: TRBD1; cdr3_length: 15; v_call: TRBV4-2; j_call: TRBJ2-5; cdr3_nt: TGTGCCAGCAGCCGCTGGACAGGGGGTCGGGAGACCCAGTACTTC; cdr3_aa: CASSRWTGGRETQYF
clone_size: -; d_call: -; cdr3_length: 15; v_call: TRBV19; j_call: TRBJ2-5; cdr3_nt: TGTGCCAGTAGTATAGATTCTCGGGGCCAAGAGACCCAGTACTTC; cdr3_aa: CASSIDSRGQETQYF
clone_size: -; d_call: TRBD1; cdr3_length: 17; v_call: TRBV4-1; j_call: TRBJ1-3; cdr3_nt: TGCGCCAGCAGCCAGAGCCATGACAGGGGGACTGGAAACACCATATATTTT; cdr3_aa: CASSQSHDRGTGNTIYF
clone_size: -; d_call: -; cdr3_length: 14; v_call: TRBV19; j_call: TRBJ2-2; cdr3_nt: TGTGCCAGTAGTCTCCGGGAGATCACCGGGGAGCTGTTTTTT; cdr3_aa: CASSLREITGELFF
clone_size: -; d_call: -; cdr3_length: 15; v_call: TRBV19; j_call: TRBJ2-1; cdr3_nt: TGTGCCAGTAGTATAAGACTGACTTCCTACAATGAGCAGTTCTTC; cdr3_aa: CASSIRLTSYNEQFF
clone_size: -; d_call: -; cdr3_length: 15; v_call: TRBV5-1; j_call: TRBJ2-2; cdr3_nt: TGCGCCAGCAGCTTGGAGGCAGGGATTAGCGGGGAGCTGTTTTTT; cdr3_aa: CASSLEAGISGELFF
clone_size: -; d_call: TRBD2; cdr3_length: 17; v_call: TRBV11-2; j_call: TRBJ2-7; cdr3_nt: TGTGCCAGCAGCAAGTCCCTCGGGACTAGCGCAGACTACGAGCAGTACTTC; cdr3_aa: CASSKSLGTSADYEQYF
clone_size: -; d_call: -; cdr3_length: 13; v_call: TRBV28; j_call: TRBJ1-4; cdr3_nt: TGTGCCAGCAGTCCCCCCTGGGCTGAAAAACTGTTTTTT; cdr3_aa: CASSPPWAEKLFF
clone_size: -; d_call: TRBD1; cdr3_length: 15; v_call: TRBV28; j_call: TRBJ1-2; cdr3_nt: TGTGCCAGCAGCCTGTATCAGGACAGGGGAGGTGGCTACACCTTC; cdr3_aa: CASSLYQDRGGGYTF